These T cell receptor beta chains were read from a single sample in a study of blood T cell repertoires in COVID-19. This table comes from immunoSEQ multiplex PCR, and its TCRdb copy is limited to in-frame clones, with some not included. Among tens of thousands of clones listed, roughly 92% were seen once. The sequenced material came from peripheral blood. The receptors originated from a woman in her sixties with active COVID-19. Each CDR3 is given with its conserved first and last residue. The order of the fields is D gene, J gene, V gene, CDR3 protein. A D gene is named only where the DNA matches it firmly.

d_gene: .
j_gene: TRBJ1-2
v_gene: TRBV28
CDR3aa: CASSLAEYYGYTF

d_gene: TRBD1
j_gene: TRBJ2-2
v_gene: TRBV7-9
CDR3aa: CASSWGGTGITGELFF

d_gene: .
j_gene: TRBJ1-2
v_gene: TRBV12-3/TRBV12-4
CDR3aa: CASSLRGGYGYTF

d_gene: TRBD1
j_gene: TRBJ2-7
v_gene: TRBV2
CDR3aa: CASKLRQGEYEQYF

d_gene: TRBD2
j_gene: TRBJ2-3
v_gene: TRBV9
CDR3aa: CASSVGGFGTDTQYF

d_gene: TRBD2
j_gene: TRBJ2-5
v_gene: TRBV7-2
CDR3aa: CASSQSGGKETQYF

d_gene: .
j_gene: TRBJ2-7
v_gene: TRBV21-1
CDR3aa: CASSRLGQGAYEQYF

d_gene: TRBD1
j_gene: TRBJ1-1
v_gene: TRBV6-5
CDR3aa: CASSFGQGVNLGEAFF

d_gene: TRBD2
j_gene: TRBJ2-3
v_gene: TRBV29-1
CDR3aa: CSVETGGRNTQYF

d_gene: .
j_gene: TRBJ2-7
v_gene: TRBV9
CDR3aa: CASSVGPRDEQYF

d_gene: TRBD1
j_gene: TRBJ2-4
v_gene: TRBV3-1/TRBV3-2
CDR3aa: CASSPGTGEKNIQYF